The clone carrying this T cell receptor beta chain was detected many times. Generated by immunoSEQ multiplex PCR, the TCRdb table keeps only in-frame clones and is missing some. The table has some 65,000 clones, around 52% seen once. This sample was included in a study of cytotoxic CD8 clonotypes in ibrutinib-treated CLL. This CDR3 has 15 residues. Germline CDR1 is MNHEY and CDR2 is SMNVEV (reference sequence). V shed 5 bases and J 8 bases; nucleotides not matched to a gene: 7. The genes are TRBV27 and TRBJ1-6; 9 bases match TRBD1. The sample here was PBMCs, taken after 12 months of ibrutinib treatment. The receptor comes from a human donor with chronic lymphocytic leukemia. CDR3 nucleotides: TGTGCCAGCAGTGGTTGGACAGGGGAGCATTCACCCCTCCACTTT. The encoded protein is CASSGWTGEHSPLHF.